This T cell receptor beta chain appears in the sequencing data of a study of identical twins. Study-wide findings and caveats: Twin sharing of out-of-frame TCR alpha was underestimated by models in monozygotic pairs. Part of the zero-insertion signal could reflect confounding by invariant MAIT and iNKT cells.

Concerning this clonotype: Antigen: not known.

Deletions cut 2 bases from V and 2 bases from J, with 21 bases between. The V gene's germline CDR1 is MNHEY and CDR2 SVGEGT. This CDR3 is 18 amino acids long. TCRdb ran MiXCR on the 5' RACE reads and lists one entry per CDR3 protein. The top ten hold approximately 0.98% of the sample, which has 450,000 or so distinct CDR3 sequences, approximately 15% seen once. The same specimen was also included in a second study, on yellow fever vaccine responses in identical twins.

Sequencing was done on a sample of CD4+ T cells sorted from blood. V usage is TRBV6-2 or TRBV6-3 and J usage is TRBJ1-2, with a tentative D call TRBD1 (5 bases). The source of this sequence is a woman younger than 30 in good health. CDR3 residues: CASSYPEGLRMKNYGYTF. The DNA of the CDR3 is TGTGCCAGCAGTTACCCAGAGGGACTCAGGATGAAAAACTATGGCTACACCTTC.